These 27 T cell receptor beta chains were sequenced from one sample in a study of technical replicates of blood from a handful of donors. The protocol was immunoSEQ multiplex PCR, while the TCRdb copy is restricted to in-frame clones and leaves out a portion. Of approximately 58,000 clones in the sample, 65% to 90% are singletons; the top ten hold 5.1%. Sequencing was carried out using PBMCs. Receptor source: a human donor in good health. Some clones in this sample may be carry-over from other donors' samples.

The chain is built from TRBV7-8 and TRBJ2-3, with D possibly TRBD1 on 6 matching bases. Trimming left V 5 bases short and J 4 bases short, with 16 bases between. The CDR3 has 15 residues. Germline V gene data show CDR1 as SGHVS and CDR2 as FQNEAQ. In DNA, the CDR3 is TGTGCCAGCAGCCCCCCCCAGGGGAAAGCAGATACGCAGTATTTT. Protein: CASSPPQGKADTQYF.

The CDR3 is CATRAESSSQPQHF. CDR3 in DNA: TGTGCCACCAGAGCAGAGAGTTCTAGTCAGCCCCAGCATTTT. The chain is built from TRBV15 and TRBJ1-5, with D unclear. V was cut by 6 bases and J by 6 bases, with 15 bases left in between. CDR1 is LNHNV and CDR2 is YYDKDF in the germline V gene (reference sequence). CDR3 length equals 14 residues.

This clone was seen once. The chain recombines TRBV27 with TRBJ2-7; 9 bases agree with TRBD1. The CDR3 is 14 residues long. Trimming removed 6 bases from V and 2 bases from J; junction bases left unmatched: 5. Germline CDR1 is MNHEY and CDR2 is SMNVEV (reference sequence). The chain's CDR3 is CASRMGQGTYEQYF. The CDR3 coding sequence is TGTGCCAGCAGGATGGGACAGGGCACCTACGAGCAGTACTTC.

The chain is built from TRBV5-6 and TRBJ2-7, with a tentative D call TRBD1 (6 bases). The CDR3 contains 16 residues. With 1 base removed from V and 2 bases from J, the gap between germline ends came to 16 bases. Germline assignment: CDR1 SGHDT and CDR2 YYEEEE. In nucleotides, the CDR3 is TGTGCCAGCAGCTTGTACCAGGGGAATTGGGCCTACGAGCAGTACTTC. Translated: CASSLYQGNWAYEQYF.

The chain carries TRBV9 and TRBJ1-2, with 12 bases identical to TRBD1. After removal of 3 bases from V and 7 bases from J, the junction contained 10 bases not matched to a gene. This CDR3 is built from 16 residues. From germline, CDR1 is SGDLS and CDR2 YYNGEE. Here the CDR3 DNA reads TGTGCCAGCAGCGAGGGGACCGGGACAGGGGGCTTTGGCTACACCTTC. Amino acid sequence: CASSEGTGTGGFGYTF.

CDR3 DNA sequence: TGTGCCAGCAGCTTACCCCCAGGGCAGAACACTGAAGCTTTCTTT. Protein sequence: CASSLPPGQNTEAFF. V and J are TRBV7-2 and TRBJ1-1; D might be TRBD1 (5 bases). Germline V gene data show CDR1 as SGHTA and CDR2 as FQGNSA. The CDR3 has 15 amino acids. With 2 bases removed from V and 1 base from J, the gap between germline ends came to 11 bases.

This chain connects TRBV30 to TRBJ1-2, with TRBD1 identical over 8 bases. Germline CDR1 GTSNPN, CDR2 SVGIG (reference sequence). J gave up 6 bases and V 5 bases, and 5 bases lay outside the gene matches. This CDR3 comprises 12 residues. CDR3 nucleotides: TGTGCCTGGGGAGGACAGGGAAATGGCTACACCTTC. The encoded protein is CAWGGQGNGYTF.

CDR3 residues: CASSSTDESPYNSPLHF. CDR3 bases: TGTGCCAGCAGCTCGACAGATGAAAGCCCCTATAATTCACCCCTCCACTTT. V is TRBV7-9 and J is TRBJ1-6, with D perhaps matching TRBD1 (5 bases). Germline V lookup: CDR1 SEHNR, CDR2 FQNEAQ (reference sequence). V lost 4 bases, J lost 2 bases, and 15 bases lay in between. The CDR3 is 17 residues long.

V is TRBV27 and J is TRBJ1-4; D is undetermined. This CDR3 comprises 13 residues. V was trimmed by 5 bases and J by 5 bases, leaving 9 bases between them. In germline, CDR1 is MNHEY, CDR2 SMNVEV (reference sequence). This CDR3 is CASSRRENEKLFF. For the CDR3, the DNA is TGTGCCAGCAGTCGACGGGAAAATGAAAAACTGTTTTTT.

The sample holds one count of this clone. The chain has TRBV7-2 and TRBJ1-1; D is undetermined. Germline-derived CDR1 and CDR2 are SGHTA and FQGNSA. This CDR3 is 14 amino acids long. V gave up 1 base and J gave up 1 base, with 7 bases separating them. The CDR3 protein is CASSLVSGNTEAFF. The CDR3 DNA reads as TGTGCCAGCAGCTTAGTTTCCGGGAACACTGAAGCTTTCTTT.

The rearrangement uses TRBV2 and TRBJ1-5; D unclear. Between the trimmed V and J ends, which lost 2 bases and 11 bases, there was a span of 16 bases. CDR1 and CDR2 (germline): SNHLY, FYNNEI. The CDR3 runs to 14 residues. CDR3 nucleotides: TGTGCCAGCAGTGAATGGAGCTCCCCTCGGTCCCAGCATTTT. This encodes CASSEWSSPRSQHF.

This rearrangement joins TRBV13 to TRBJ2-7, with 8 bases aligning to TRBD2. The CDR3 spans 14 residues. The V and J ends lost 4 bases and 4 bases, in that order; junction bases with no gene match: 6. Germline lookup yields CDR1 PRHDT and CDR2 FYEKMQ (reference sequence). CDR3 in DNA: TGTGCCAGCAGCTCAAGGACTAGCTTTTACGAGCAGTACTTC. Protein sequence: CASSSRTSFYEQYF.

This chain connects TRBV29-1 to TRBJ2-7, with TRBD1 matching 11 bases. Germline V lookup: CDR1 SQVTM, CDR2 ANQGSEA. This CDR3 has 14 amino acids. The V segment lost 0 bases and the J segment 6 bases; nucleotides outside the gene matches: 4. CDR3 in amino acids: CSVEDGTGGFEQYF. DNA for the CDR3: TGCAGCGTTGAAGACGGGACAGGGGGATTCGAGCAGTACTTC.

This chain joins TRBV4-3 and TRBJ2-5, with 13 positions matching TRBD2. The CDR3 totals 16 residues. Germline V lookup: CDR1 LGHNA, CDR2 YSLEER. V shed 4 bases, J shed 2 bases, and the junction held 4 bases outside the gene matches. CDR3 bases: TGCGCCAGCAGCCCCGGGACTAGCGGGGAGCAAGAGACCCAGTACTTC. Translation: CASSPGTSGEQETQYF.

The V call is TRBV5-4, the J call TRBJ2-5; 10 bases line up with TRBD2. The germline CDR1 and CDR2 sequences are SGHNT and YYREEE (reference sequence). Trimming removed 1 base from V and 1 base from J; junction bases left unmatched: 1. CDR3 length: 15 residues. CDR3 DNA sequence: TGTGCCAGCAGCTTGATAGCGGGGGGCCAAGAGACCCAGTACTTC. Its protein product is CASSLIAGGQETQYF. Looking up the rest from reference TRBV5-4 and TRBJ2-5 gives the full variable domain: ETGVTQSPTHLIKTRGQQVTLRCSSQSGHNTVSWYQQALGQGPQFIFQYYREEENGRGNFPPRFSGLQFPNYSSELNVNALELDDSALYLCASSLIAGGQETQYFGPGTRLLVL.

This chain connects TRBV5-8 to TRBJ1-5, with TRBD1 as a possible D gene (5 bases). This CDR3 is built from 16 residues. The V and J ends lost 2 bases and 6 bases respectively, with 18 bases between them. Germline V CDR1 and CDR2: SGHTS, YDEGEE. CDR3 DNA: TGTGCCAGCAGCTTAACGCGGGCCGGGGGTAGTCAGCCCCAGCATTTT. It is translated as CASSLTRAGGSQPQHF. Drawing the rest from reference TRBV5-8 and TRBJ1-5, the complete variable domain is EAGVTQSPTHLIKTRGQQATLRCSPISGHTSVYWYQQALGLGLQFLLWYDEGEERNRGNFPPRFSGRQFPNYSSELNVNALELEDSALYLCASSLTRAGGSQPQHFGDGTRLSIL.

This clone came up once. The rearrangement uses TRBV12-5 and TRBJ2-2; tentatively, D is TRBD2 (6 bases). V was shortened by 6 bases and J by 5 bases, with 16 bases between the two germline ends. Germline CDR1 LGHNT, CDR2 FRNRAP. The CDR3 length is 15 residues. The chain's CDR3 is CASGAREVKTGELFF. CDR3 nucleotides: TGTGCTAGTGGCGCCAGGGAGGTTAAAACCGGGGAGCTGTTTTTT.

V and J are TRBV27 and TRBJ2-7; possibly TRBD1 for D (5 bases). Germline CDR1 and CDR2: MNHEY and SMNVEV (reference sequence). The V gene lost 6 bases and the J gene lost 1 base, with 13 bases spanning the gap. The CDR3 is 14 amino acids. CDR3 sequence reads: CASRPTQGSYEQYF. DNA for the CDR3: TGTGCCAGCAGGCCGACGCAGGGTTCCTACGAGCAGTACTTC.

V and J are TRBV4-3 and TRBJ2-3; D possibly corresponds to TRBD1 (8 bases). CDR3 length equals 15 residues. Per the germline V gene, CDR1 is LGHNA and CDR2 is YSLEER. Between the trimmed V and J ends, which lost 4 bases and 3 bases, there was a span of 14 bases. The DNA for the CDR3 is TGCGCCAGCAGCCGAACAGGGGGGGGGACAGATACGCAGTATTTT. This translates into CASSRTGGGTDTQYF.

The chain couples TRBV10-3 to TRBJ1-2; tentative D call: TRBD1 (6 bases). V lost 4 bases and J 1 base, leaving 13 bases between the germline ends. There are 15 residues in the CDR3. Germline assignment: CDR1 ENHRY and CDR2 SYGVKD. CDR3 nucleotide sequence: TGTGCCATCAGTGCCCGGGACACTGGTAACTATGGCTACACCTTC. It encodes CAISARDTGNYGYTF.

This chain connects TRBV5-6 to TRBJ1-1, with a weak D call TRBD1 (5 bases). Looked up from germline, CDR1 is SGHDT and CDR2 is YYEEEE. The V gene lost 1 base and the J gene lost 4 bases, with 11 bases spanning the gap. CDR3 size: 14 residues. The CDR3 nucleotides read TGTGCCAGCAGCTTGTCGGGGGGGAGCACTGAAGCTTTCTTT. It yields the protein CASSLSGGSTEAFF.

V is TRBV5-1 and J is TRBJ1-6, with a weak D call TRBD1 (5 bases). The CDR3 sequence is 12 residues long. CDR1 and CDR2 (germline): SGHRS, YFSETQ. Trimming shortened V by 3 bases and J by 15 bases, and 13 bases separated the two germline ends. This CDR3 reads CASSSFREGLHF. The CDR3 DNA reads TGCGCCAGCAGCTCCTTCAGGGAGGGCCTCCACTTT.

The rearrangement uses TRBV7-3 and TRBJ2-3; 10 bases align to TRBD2. V was pared by 8 bases and J by 4 bases, with 18 bases of the junction left unmatched. The V gene's germline CDR1 is SGHTA and CDR2 FQGTGA. This CDR3 has 18 residues. The CDR3 protein is CASARQRASGGSPDTQYF. In nucleotides, the CDR3 is TGTGCCAGCGCCCGGCAGAGGGCTAGCGGGGGTTCCCCAGATACGCAGTATTTT.

The chain joins TRBV7-8 to TRBJ1-5; D ambiguous. Germline values: CDR1 SGHVS, CDR2 FQNEAQ. The CDR3 has 16 amino acids. The germline V and J ends were trimmed by 5 bases and 6 bases, with 20 bases remaining between them. The DNA of the CDR3 is TGTGCCAGCAGCCCTAGTCGGCAGTCGGCCCTTCAGCCCCAGCATTTT. Encoded protein: CASSPSRQSALQPQHF.

The chain carries TRBV7-8 and TRBJ2-5, with 8 bases that match TRBD2. V shed 4 bases and J 5 bases; nucleotides not matched to a gene: 3. Per germline, CDR1 SGHVS and CDR2 FQNEAQ. The CDR3 consists of 13 residues. CDR3 DNA sequence: TGTGCCAGCAGCTACGGGAGGGTCGAGACCCAGTACTTC. Its protein product is CASSYGRVETQYF.

In this sample, this clone turned up a few times. This chain links TRBV5-1 with TRBJ2-1, with D perhaps TRBD2 (5 bases). From germline, CDR1 is SGHRS and CDR2 YFSETQ. The ends were cut back, 1 base at V and 3 bases at J, with 11 bases in the middle. CDR3 length: 15 residues. The CDR3 here is CASSLQLDYYNEQFF. The DNA of the CDR3 is TGCGCCAGCAGCTTGCAACTAGACTACTACAATGAGCAGTTCTTC.

The V gene is TRBV7-6, the J gene TRBJ2-1; 7 bases line up with TRBD2. The ends lost 6 bases at V and 7 bases at J; junction bases unmatched: 12. This CDR3 has 15 amino acids. CDR1 and CDR2 from the germline V gene are SGHVS and FNYEAQ. CDR3 sequence: CASRDGGSGGNEQFF. For the CDR3, the DNA is TGTGCCAGCAGAGACGGAGGGTCCGGGGGGAATGAGCAGTTCTTC.